This TCR beta chain was captured by sequencing in a study of cytomegalovirus exposure and HLA in healthy donors. The CDR3 spans 16 residues. Germline CDR1 is LNHNV and CDR2 is YYDKDF (reference sequence). Trimming cost V 6 bases and J 0 bases, with 12 bases left between them. This clone was seen only once. Primers: 60 Vbeta forward and 13 Jbeta reverse. Some clones are missing from TCRdb's copy, which holds only in-frame ones; the method was immunoSEQ multiplex PCR. This sample yields about 120,000 clones, of which 77% are seen a single time; approximately 11% belongs to the top ten. The sequencing sample was made of PBMCs. This chain links TRBV15 with TRBJ2-6; D is uncertain. This TCR was recovered from a man aged 35 to 55 in good health and CMV-seropositive. The CDR3 region has the DNA TGTGCCACCAGTTACGGTTCGAGCTCTGGGGCCAACGTCCTGACTTTC. Protein sequence: CATSYGSSSGANVLTF.